Below are 19 T cell receptor beta chains sequenced from a single sample in a study of control samples from healthy donors and cancer patients. Profiled with immunoSEQ multiplex PCR; TCRdb holds only in-frame clones, not every one. The sample contains fewer than 30,000 clones, about 86% of which appear only once. Sequenced material: PBMCs. Every receptor here comes from a woman between 35 and 50 years old with lung cancer.

This chain uses TRBV4-1 with TRBJ1-5, with D unclear. The CDR3 spans 15 residues. The germline V gene encodes CDR1 MGHRA and CDR2 YSYEKL. The ends were cut back, 5 bases at V and 2 bases at J, with 13 bases in the middle. Here the CDR3 DNA reads TGCGCCAGCAGCTCCAGGCAGGAGGGCAATCAGCCCCAGCATTTT. Translated: CASSSRQEGNQPQHF.

The chain carries TRBV2 and TRBJ1-5; 7 bases match TRBD1. Germline assignment: CDR1 SNHLY and CDR2 FYNNEI. Germline trimming cut 7 bases from V and 4 bases from J; bases unmatched to any gene: 10. The CDR3 contains 15 residues. CDR3 sequence reads: CASKEIRGANQPQHF. In DNA, the CDR3 is TGTGCCAGCAAGGAAATCAGGGGGGCGAATCAGCCCCAGCATTTT.

The rearrangement joins TRBV7-2 to TRBJ2-3; D call uncertain. Per germline, CDR1 SGHTA and CDR2 FQGNSA. The CDR3 totals 16 residues. V lost 3 bases to trimming and J lost 0 bases, with 13 bases between them. Written as DNA, the CDR3 is TGTGCCAGCAGCTTGCGAGAGAGCTGGAGCACAGATACGCAGTATTTT. It encodes CASSLRESWSTDTQYF.

The chain joins TRBV6-2 or TRBV6-3 to TRBJ2-7; TRBD1 is a possible D gene (6 bases). CDR3 length: 16 residues. The germline V and J ends were trimmed by 5 bases and 3 bases, with 20 bases remaining between them. CDR1 and CDR2 from the germline V gene are MNHEY and SVGEGT. The CDR3 is CASSRIGQQNGYEQYF. In DNA, the CDR3 is TGTGCCAGCAGTCGAATAGGACAGCAGAACGGCTACGAGCAGTACTTC.

The chain is built from TRBV25-1 and TRBJ2-3, with D perhaps matching TRBD2 (6 bases). V was clipped by 7 bases and J by 5 bases, with 16 bases between them. This CDR3 is built from 14 residues. Germline values: CDR1 MGHDK, CDR2 SYGVNS. In DNA form, the CDR3 reads TGTGCCAGCACCAAGAGGAACGGGGGAGATACGCAGTATTTT. This encodes CASTKRNGGDTQYF.

This chain connects TRBV19 to TRBJ1-2; tentatively, D is TRBD1 (5 bases). CDR1 and CDR2 (germline): LNHDA, SQIVND (reference sequence). The CDR3 is made up of 15 amino acids. V lost 6 bases and J 4 bases, leaving 18 bases between the germline ends. This CDR3 reads CASSLPTGGGYGYTF. In nucleotides, the CDR3 is TGTGCCAGTAGCCTGCCCACAGGCGGGGGCTATGGCTACACCTTC. The whole variable domain, filled in from reference TRBV19 and TRBJ1-2, reads DGGITQSPKYLFRKEGQNVTLSCEQNLNHDAMYWYRQDPGQGLRLIYYSQIVNDFQKGDIAEGYSVSREKKESFPLTVTSAQKNPTAFYLCASSLPTGGGYGYTFGSGTRLTVV.

CDR3 in amino acids: CASRDSVAGELFF. CDR3 nucleotides: TGTGCCAGCCGGGACAGTGTGGCCGGGGAGCTGTTTTTT. This sequence joins TRBV6-5 and TRBJ2-2, with 7 bases fitting TRBD1. The germline gives CDR1 MNHEY, CDR2 SVGAGI. The length of the CDR3 is 13 residues. The ends lost 8 bases at V and 6 bases at J; junction bases unmatched: 6.

This chain joins TRBV6-5 and TRBJ2-7; D is uncertain. The V gene lost 8 bases and the J gene lost 2 bases, with 16 bases spanning the gap. The CDR3 is 14 residues long. Germline assignment: CDR1 MNHEY and CDR2 SVGAGI. CDR3 residues: CASLSWADAYEQYF. The CDR3 bases are TGTGCCAGCCTCTCATGGGCGGATGCCTACGAGCAGTACTTC.

This clone was counted a few times. The chain recombines TRBV24-1 with TRBJ2-7; 11 nucleotides match TRBD2. Germline V lookup: CDR1 KGHDR, CDR2 SFDVKD. This CDR3 is built from 15 residues. V was clipped by 5 bases and J by 6 bases; unmatched bases: 8. This CDR3 reads CATSGPTSGDGEQYF. The DNA of the CDR3 is TGTGCCACCAGTGGGCCGACTAGCGGGGATGGCGAGCAGTACTTC.

This chain links TRBV7-2 with TRBJ2-2, with a tentative D call TRBD1 (5 bases). The CDR3 runs 13 residues. Germline loops: CDR1 SGHTA, CDR2 FQGNSA. V was cut by 5 bases and J by 4 bases, with 8 bases left in between. The CDR3 DNA is TGTGCCAGCAGCCCAACAGGCACCGGGGAGCTGTTTTTT. Amino acid sequence: CASSPTGTGELFF.

The chain carries TRBV30 and TRBJ1-1; D is possibly TRBD1 (5 bases). Germline-derived CDR1 and CDR2 are GTSNPN and SVGIG (reference sequence). This CDR3 region has 14 residues. Trimming cost V 4 bases and J 3 bases, with 15 bases left between them. The CDR3 loop is CAWKGLGGHTEAFF. Here the CDR3 DNA reads TGTGCCTGGAAGGGCCTCGGGGGTCACACTGAAGCTTTCTTT.

The V and J genes are TRBV7-2 and TRBJ2-1, with 10 positions matching TRBD2. Germline V CDR1 and CDR2: SGHTA, FQGNSA. V trimming: 5 bases; J trimming: 10 bases; junction bases outside the gene matches: 8. The CDR3 runs to 14 residues. The CDR3 nucleotides read TGTGCCAGCAGCAAACTAGCGGGGCCCGGAGAGCAGTTCTTC. As protein: CASSKLAGPGEQFF.

The chain has TRBV27 and TRBJ2-7, with 9 nucleotides matching TRBD2. Germline lookup yields CDR1 MNHEY and CDR2 SMNVEV (reference sequence). With 5 bases clipped from V and 2 bases from J, the junction kept 4 bases outside the gene matches. The CDR3 has 14 amino acids. CDR3 bases: TGTGCCAGCAGTCGACTAGCGGCTGCCTACGAGCAGTACTTC. Translation: CASSRLAAAYEQYF.

V and J are TRBV15 and TRBJ1-5; no clear D gene. CDR3 length: 13 amino acids. CDR1 is LNHNV and CDR2 is YYDKDF in the germline V gene (reference sequence). V lost 0 bases, J lost 7 bases, and 7 bases lay in between. The CDR3 nucleotides are TGTGCCACCAGCAGAGATCCGAGGCAGCCCCAGCATTTT. Amino acids: CATSRDPRQPQHF.

V gene TRBV6-5 combines with J gene TRBJ1-4, with D unclear. The CDR3 loop spans 14 amino acids. Germline values: CDR1 MNHEY, CDR2 SVGAGI. V was trimmed by 2 bases and J by 6 bases, leaving 10 bases between them. This chain's CDR3 is CASSYTGPYEKLFF. CDR3 DNA: TGTGCCAGCAGTTACACCGGGCCTTATGAAAAACTGTTTTTT.

Turning to this clone: The junction departs from the called germline gene at one end, perhaps through a read error. This chain links TRBV3-1 (or the pseudogene TRBV3-2) with TRBJ2-1; D is possibly TRBD1 (5 bases). The CDR3 covers 15 residues. The germline V gene encodes CDR1 LGHDT and CDR2 YNNKEL (reference sequence). As DNA, the CDR3 is TGTGCCAGCAGCCAACAGGGTAGCTCCTACAATAAGCAGTTCTTC. Protein: CASSQQGSSYNKQFF.

CDR3 protein: CASSLDGGPQETQYF. CDR3 sequence (DNA): TGTGCCAGCAGCTTGGACGGGGGCCCACAAGAGACCCAGTACTTC. This chain connects TRBV5-6 to TRBJ2-5, with D possibly called TRBD1 or TRBD2 (6 bases each). Trimming removed 0 bases from V and 2 bases from J, with 11 bases in between. The CDR3 has 15 residues. Germline V lookup: CDR1 SGHDT, CDR2 YYEEEE.

The V gene is TRBV5-1, the J gene TRBJ2-1; a weak D match, TRBD2 (6 bases). Trimming stripped 0 bases from V and 9 bases from J, with 10 bases between. Germline CDR1 SGHRS, CDR2 YFSETQ. The length of the CDR3 is 13 residues. CDR3 residues: CASSLAGDGEQFF. CDR3 in DNA: TGCGCCAGCAGCTTGGCGGGGGACGGTGAGCAGTTCTTC.

The chain combines TRBV3-1 (or the pseudogene TRBV3-2) with TRBJ2-4, with D perhaps matching TRBD2 (7 bases). The CDR3 is 16 amino acids. V shed 3 bases and J shed 0 bases, with 12 bases lying between them. Looked up from germline, CDR1 is LGHDT and CDR2 is YNNKEL (reference sequence). This CDR3 reads CASSQGGALAKNIQYF. In nucleotides, the CDR3 is TGTGCCAGCAGCCAGGGGGGGGCTTTAGCCAAAAACATTCAGTACTTC.